This entry features one T cell receptor beta chain sequence. Its antigen is unidentified. Sequencing used immunoSEQ multiplex PCR; TCRdb keeps in-frame clones, though not all of them. The table has 110,000 to 150,000 clones, 90% seen once; the top ten hold about 6.6%. This record comes from a study of cytomegalovirus exposure and HLA in healthy donors. These donors were members of the roughly 110-subject validation cohort, a group separate from the roughly 670-subject first cohort. The CDR3 is made up of 17 amino acids. Per the germline V gene, CDR1 is SGHRS and CDR2 is YFSETQ. Trimming took 0 bases from V and 1 from J, leaving 16 bases between them. Study-wide findings and caveats: The study found most TCR sequences rare, yet found some public TCRs in many donors. Within the 100 to 150 validation repertoires, first-cohort TCR clusters tended to co-occur, according to a later analysis. Through in vitro validation, three CMV-associated chains were shown to be specific for CMV antigens.

The clonotype originates from a woman under 40 in good health and CMV-seropositive. The genes are TRBV5-1 and TRBJ2-5, with a weak D call TRBD2 (6 bases). The sequencing input was PBMCs. The DNA for the CDR3 is TGCGCCAGCAGCTTGGCGGTAGGGTTTAGCGGCCAAGAGACCCAGTACTTC. It encodes CASSLAVGFSGQETQYF. The full variable domain, with the rest looked up from reference TRBV5-1 and TRBJ2-5, is KAGVTQTPRYLIKTRGQQVTLSCSPISGHRSVSWYQQTPGQGLQFLFEYFSETQRNKGNFPGRFSGRQFSNSRSEMNVSTLELGDSALYLCASSLAVGFSGQETQYFGPGTRLLVL.